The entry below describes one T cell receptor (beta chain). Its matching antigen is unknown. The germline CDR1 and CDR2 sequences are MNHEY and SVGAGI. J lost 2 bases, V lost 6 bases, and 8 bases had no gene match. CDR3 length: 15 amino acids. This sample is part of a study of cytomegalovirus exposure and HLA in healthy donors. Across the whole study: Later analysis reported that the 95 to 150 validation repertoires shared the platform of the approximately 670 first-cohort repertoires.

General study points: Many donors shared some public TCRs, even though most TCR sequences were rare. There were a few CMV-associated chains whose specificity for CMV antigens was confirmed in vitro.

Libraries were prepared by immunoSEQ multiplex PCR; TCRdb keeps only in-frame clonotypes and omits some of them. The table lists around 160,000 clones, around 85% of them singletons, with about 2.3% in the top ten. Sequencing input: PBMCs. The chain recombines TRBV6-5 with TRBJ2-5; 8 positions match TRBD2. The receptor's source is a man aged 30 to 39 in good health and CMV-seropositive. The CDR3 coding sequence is TGTGCCAGCAGACAACTAGCGGCGGATCAAGAGACCCAGTACTTC. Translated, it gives CASRQLAADQETQYF.